Listed below are T cell receptor beta chains from one sample, sequenced in a study of Graves' ophthalmopathy and Graves' hyperthyroidism. TCRdb reprocessed the multiplex PCR reads with MiXCR, giving one entry per CDR3 protein. This table has fewer than 350,000 distinct CDR3 sequences, about a sixth appearing once. Material for sequencing was peripheral blood. Source of these receptors: an adult man with Graves' ophthalmopathy. Both conserved end residues are part of each CDR3. D genes are given only for firm matches. Size tells how often a clone was seen (once, few, many) or the class of an expanded clone, and some rows leave it out.

d_call	clone_size	v_call	j_call	cdr3_nt	cdr3_aa
TRBD2	many	TRBV5-1	TRBJ2-5	TGCGCCAGCAGCCGGGGGACTAGCGGGGACCAGACCCAGTACTTC	CASSRGTSGDQTQYF
TRBD2	many	TRBV6-5	TRBJ2-7	TGTGCCAGCAGTTACGGTAGCGGGGGGGCCTACGAGCAGTACTTC	CASSYGSGGAYEQYF
TRBD2	many	TRBV20-1	TRBJ2-7	TGCAGTGTCCCAACTAGCGGGAGGGCCGGCGGGCAGTACTTC	CSVPTSGRAGGQYF
.	many	TRBV29-1	TRBJ2-6	TGCAGCGTTGGCGGTCCTATCGGGGCCAACGTCCTGACTTTC	CSVGGPIGANVLTF
TRBD1	many	TRBV20-1	TRBJ1-5	TGCAGTGCTAGAGCGAGACAGGGTTGGGATCAGCCCCAGCATTTT	CSARARQGWDQPQHF
TRBD1	once	TRBV20-1	TRBJ2-7	TGCAGTTTTTCGCAGCTCCCGGGACAGTATCACTACGAGCAGTACTTC	CSFSQLPGQYHYEQYF
.	.	TRBV28	TRBJ2-5	TGTGCCAGCAGTCTACCCCCAGGCAGCGGAGAGACCCAGTACTTC	CASSLPPGSGETQYF
.	many	TRBV12-3/TRBV12-4	TRBJ2-7	TGTGCCAGCAGTTTTAGCTCTGAGGGCTACGAGCAGTACTTC	CASSFSSEGYEQYF
.	many	TRBV5-5	TRBJ1-2	TGTGCCAGCAGCTTGACGGGCGGGGGCGACTATGGCTACACCTTC	CASSLTGGGDYGYTF
.	many	TRBV6-2/TRBV6-3	TRBJ1-1	TGTGCCAGCAGTTATCGGTCGGCAGGGAACACTGAAGCTTTCTTT	CASSYRSAGNTEAFF
.	many	TRBV4-1	TRBJ2-7	TGCGCCAGCAGCCAAACGGACAATTACGAGCAGTACTTC	CASSQTDNYEQYF
.	many	TRBV6-5	TRBJ1-2	TGTGCCAGCAGTTACTCCATTTTGGGTACAACTGGCGGGGGCTACACCTTC	CASSYSILGTTGGGYTF
TRBD1	.	TRBV12-3/TRBV12-4	TRBJ2-7	TGTGCCAGCAGTTCCTCCGGGACAGGGAAGTACGAGCAGTACTTC	CASSSSGTGKYEQYF
.	many	TRBV13	TRBJ2-7	TGTGCCAGCAGCTTAGGCCTCCGGTACGAGCAGTACTTC	CASSLGLRYEQYF
.	.	TRBV6-1	TRBJ1-1	TGTGCCAGCAGGGTGGGGGACGAGGCCACTGAAGCTTTCTTT	CASRVGDEATEAFF
.	many	TRBV6-5	TRBJ2-2	TGTGCCAGCAGCTATCAGGGATTCGCCGGGGAGCTGTTTTTT	CASSYQGFAGELFF
.	many	TRBV10-2	TRBJ1-1	TGCGCCAGCAGTTTGTCACAGGGACTTTTGGGCGCTGAAGCTTTCTTT	CASSLSQGLLGAEAFF
.	.	TRBV28	TRBJ2-7	TGTGCCAGCAGTTTCCATCTAGGCTTACTTACCTACGAGCAGTACTTC	CASSFHLGLLTYEQYF
.	.	TRBV6-5	TRBJ1-1	TGTGCCAGCAGTTACTCGACTGGGCACATAGGACAGGAAGCTTTCTTT	CASSYSTGHIGQEAFF
.	many	TRBV6-5	TRBJ1-5	TGTGCCAGCAGTTACTCTGTTCGGGGCAATCAGCCCCAGCATTTT	CASSYSVRGNQPQHF